Listed below are T cell receptor beta chains from one sample, sequenced in a study of identical twins. TCRdb used MiXCR to reprocess the 5' RACE reads, holding one entry per CDR3 protein. The sample consists of fewer than 500,000 distinct CDR3 sequences, approximately 25% of them appearing once. These same data were also listed under a study on T cells expressing NK-cell markers.

The sequenced sample was CD4+ T cells sorted from blood. These receptors all stem from a woman younger than 30 in good health. Both conserved end residues are part of each CDR3. D genes are given only for firm matches. Only some rows state a clone size, as once, few, many or a class for expanded clones.

V,D,size,J,DNA,CDR3
TRBV12-3/TRBV12-4,TRBD1,-,TRBJ1-5,TGTGCCAGCAGGAAGACAGGGTTGGGTCAGCCCCAGCATTTT,CASRKTGLGQPQHF
TRBV28,TRBD2,-,TRBJ2-3,TGTGCCAGCAGTTTAAGGCGTGATAGCGGGGGGGCCATAGATACGCAGTATTTT,CASSLRRDSGGAIDTQYF
TRBV12-3/TRBV12-4,-,few,TRBJ2-7,TGTGCCAGCAGTTCTAGGAGTAACTACGAGCAGTACTTC,CASSSRSNYEQYF
TRBV5-1,TRBD1,-,TRBJ2-7,TGCGCCAGCAGCACCGGGACAGGCCTTTCCTACGAGCAGTACTTC,CASSTGTGLSYEQYF
TRBV7-2,TRBD1,-,TRBJ1-1,TGTGCCAGCAGCGCCGGACAGGGAGGGACTGAAGCTTTCTTT,CASSAGQGGTEAFF
TRBV12-3/TRBV12-4,TRBD2,few,TRBJ2-2,TGTGCCAGCAGCCAGCGGGGCGCGAGCACCGGGGAGCTGTTTTTT,CASSQRGASTGELFF
TRBV20-1,TRBD1,few,TRBJ1-1,TGCAGTGCTAGAGATTGGGGACAGCGAGCTATGAACACTGAAGCTTTCTTT,CSARDWGQRAMNTEAFF
TRBV20-1,-,few,TRBJ2-4,TGCAGTGCTAGGGACGGCACCTTAAACATTCAGTACTTC,CSARDGTLNIQYF
TRBV5-6,-,many,TRBJ1-2,TGTGCCAGCAGCTTGGCCGGGACCTATGGCTACACCTTC,CASSLAGTYGYTF
TRBV11-2,-,few,TRBJ1-1,TGTGCCAGCAGCCGGGGGGTGACTGAAGCTTTCTTT,CASSRGVTEAFF
TRBV7-2,-,few,TRBJ1-3,TGTGCCAGCAGTTCACAGCTTTCCGCTGGAAACACCATATATTTT,CASSSQLSAGNTIYF
TRBV6-5,-,-,TRBJ2-2,TGTGCCAGCAGTTACTCGCGACAGGCGCCGAACACCGGGGAGCTGTTTTTT,CASSYSRQAPNTGELFF
TRBV10-3,-,few,TRBJ2-7,TGTGCCATCAGTGAAGGCCTACGGGCCGAGCAGTACTTC,CAISEGLRAEQYF
TRBV12-3/TRBV12-4,TRBD2,-,TRBJ2-2,TGTGCCAGCATTGAGCGGCGGGGGGGCACCGGGGAGCTGTTTTTT,CASIERRGGTGELFF
TRBV20-1,-,few,TRBJ2-5,TGCAGTGCTAGGGACTTTAAAGAGACCCAGTACTTC,CSARDFKETQYF
TRBV18,-,few,TRBJ2-7,TGTGCCAGCTCACCAATGGGGACTCGGAACAGCGAGCAGTACTTC,CASSPMGTRNSEQYF
TRBV5-4,TRBD2,few,TRBJ2-3,TGTGCCAGCAGCGACCCTAGCGGGAGTAGCGTGGATACGCAGTATTTT,CASSDPSGSSVDTQYF
TRBV2,TRBD2,-,TRBJ2-1,TGTGCCAGCAGTTGGTTGGCTAGCGGGAGTGGCAATGAGCAGTTCTTC,CASSWLASGSGNEQFF
TRBV6-5,-,-,TRBJ2-4,TGTGCCAGCAGTTACTCGCGGGACGAGGGGGACATTCAGTACTTC,CASSYSRDEGDIQYF
TRBV6-2/TRBV6-3,-,few,TRBJ2-6,TGTGCCACCAGACCCTCTGGGGCCAACGTCCTGACTTTC,CATRPSGANVLTF
TRBV27,TRBD2,few,TRBJ2-3,TGTGCCAGCAGTCACCGGGACGGGACTATCACAGATACGCAGTATTTT,CASSHRDGTITDTQYF
TRBV12-3/TRBV12-4,-,many,TRBJ1-1,TGTGCCAGCAGTGGGGTCAGGGGCGCTGAAGCTTTCTTT,CASSGVRGAEAFF
TRBV6-5,-,-,TRBJ2-6,TGTGCCAGCAGTTACTCGCCGGGGGTTGGGTCTGGGGCCAACGTCCTGACTTTC,CASSYSPGVGSGANVLTF
TRBV21-1,-,-,TRBJ2-1,TGTGCCAGCAGCGCATACAGGGGGAAGGAGCATGAGCAGTTCTTC,CASSAYRGKEHEQFF
TRBV12-3/TRBV12-4,-,few,TRBJ2-7,TGTGCCAGCAGTTTAGGGGATATCTACGAGCAGTACTTC,CASSLGDIYEQYF
TRBV29-1,-,-,TRBJ1-5,TGCAGCGATTCACTTAAGGGAGGCAATCAGCCCCAGCATTTT,CSDSLKGGNQPQHF
TRBV7-9,-,-,TRBJ1-1,TGTGCCAGCAGCCCCTTGGGACGGAGGAACACTGAAGCTTTCTTT,CASSPLGRRNTEAFF
TRBV20-1,-,few,TRBJ1-1,TGCAGTGCTAGAGGAGACCGTGATTTGAACACTGAAGCTTTCTTT,CSARGDRDLNTEAFF
TRBV7-3,TRBD1,-,TRBJ2-3,TGTGCCAGCAGCTTTCAGGGGGTTCCAGATACGCAGTATTTT,CASSFQGVPDTQYF
TRBV5-1,-,few,TRBJ2-3,TGCGCCAGCAGCTCGCACGTAGGTGGTCCCTGGGGAGATACGCAGTATTTT,CASSSHVGGPWGDTQYF
TRBV7-2,TRBD2,few,TRBJ2-7,TGTGCCAGCAGCTTATGGCTAGCGGGACGGGAGCAGTACTTC,CASSLWLAGREQYF